Each of the 20 T cell receptor beta chains below was sequenced from the same sample in a study of neurological immune-mediated disorders. TCRdb reanalysed the 5' RACE reads using MiXCR and keeps one entry per CDR3 protein. The sample records over 55,000 distinct CDR3 sequences, roughly a tenth being singletons. This sample's time point: longitudinal time-point 1 (baseline). The sample consisted of PBMCs. Receptors originate from a young man in good health.

In this sample, this clonotype is medium-sized. This chain uses TRBV5-1 with TRBJ2-6; TRBD1 matches at 7 bases. This CDR3 has 15 residues. Germline lookup yields CDR1 SGHRS and CDR2 YFSETQ. V lost 3 bases and J lost 2; bases outside the gene matches: 2. CDR3 sequence (DNA): TGCGCCAGCAGCTCCCAGGGGGCTGGGGCCAACGTCCTGACTTTC. Its translation: CASSSQGAGANVLTF.

This clonotype was seen ten or more times. The V and J genes are TRBV30 and TRBJ1-3; D uncertain. Germline V lookup: CDR1 GTSNPN, CDR2 SVGIG (reference sequence). V lost 2 bases and J lost 3, with 5 bases in between. The CDR3 is 12 residues long. As DNA, the CDR3 is TGTGCCTGGAGTTCGGGTGGAAACACCATATATTTT. It encodes CAWSSGGNTIYF.

The chain recombines TRBV5-1 with TRBJ2-3, with 8 bases that match TRBD2. With 4 bases clipped from V and 4 bases from J, the junction kept 11 bases outside the gene matches. The CDR3 is 16 residues long. Germline assignment: CDR1 SGHRS and CDR2 YFSETQ. Written as DNA, the CDR3 is TGCGCCAGCAGCCAGGGGCGACTAGCGATTTCAGATACGCAGTATTTT. Translation gives CASSQGRLAISDTQYF.

In its sample, this clonotype was seen many times. V gene TRBV27 combines with J gene TRBJ2-3, with 11 positions matching TRBD2. V was pared by 5 bases and J by 4 bases, with 8 bases of the junction left unmatched. The CDR3 is 16 residues long. CDR1 MNHEY and CDR2 SMNVEV come from the germline V gene (reference sequence). The CDR3 sequence is CASSILAGASPDTQYF. As DNA, the CDR3 is TGTGCCAGCAGTATACTAGCGGGAGCCAGTCCAGATACGCAGTATTTT.

This clonotype occurred many times. This chain connects TRBV10-3 to TRBJ2-7; 10 nucleotides line up with TRBD1. Germline V CDR1 and CDR2: ENHRY, SYGVKD. The CDR3 sequence is 15 residues long. J was trimmed by 5 bases and V by 3 bases; bases with no gene match: 7. The CDR3 is CAISEPGQGQDEQYF. The CDR3 nucleotides are TGTGCCATCAGTGAACCGGGACAGGGGCAAGACGAGCAGTACTTC.

In its sample, this clonotype was seen many times. The chain carries TRBV25-1 and TRBJ2-4, with 7 bases matching TRBD2. This CDR3 spans 14 amino acids. V lost 3 bases and J lost 6; bases outside the gene matches: 5. Germline-derived CDR1 and CDR2 are MGHDK and SYGVNS. The CDR3 sequence: CASSEAGEGNIQYF. The CDR3 nucleotides read TGTGCCAGCAGTGAGGCGGGGGAGGGAAACATTCAGTACTTC. Based on the CDR3 plus reference TRBV25-1 and TRBJ2-4, the full variable domain is EADIYQTPRYLVIGTGKKITLECSQTMGHDKMYWYQQDPGMELHLIHYSYGVNSTEKGDLSSESTVSRIRTEHFPLTLESARPSHTSQYLCASSEAGEGNIQYFGAGTRLSVL.

This clonotype was counted at least ten times. V and J are TRBV11-2 and TRBJ2-3; 9 bases agree with TRBD2. Germline V gene data show CDR1 as SGHAT and CDR2 as FQNNGV. The CDR3 is 14 residues long. The V gene end was trimmed by 4 bases and the J gene end by 4 bases; junction bases not matched to a gene: 3. CDR3 nucleotide sequence: TGTGCCAGCAGCTCAGCGGGAGGCCCAGATACGCAGTATTTT. Translated: CASSSAGGPDTQYF.

This clonotype was seen repeatedly, ten times or more. The chain is built from TRBV28 and TRBJ2-7; 8 bases match TRBD1. The junction had 16 bases not matched to a gene; V was cut back by 3 bases and J by 6 bases. The CDR3 length is 17 residues. Germline V gives CDR1 MDHEN, CDR2 SYDVKM. In DNA form, the CDR3 reads TGTGCCAGCAGTTTCCCAGAGGGGCAGGGGGCGATCGCCGAGCAGTACTTC. This gives the protein CASSFPEGQGAIAEQYF. The variable domain in full, completed from reference TRBV28 and TRBJ2-7, reads DVKVTQSSRYLVKRTGEKVFLECVQDMDHENMFWYRQDPGLGLRLIYFSYDVKMKEKGDIPEGYSVSREKKERFSLILESASTNQTSMYLCASSFPEGQGAIAEQYFGPGTRLTVT.

Many counts were recorded for this clonotype. This rearrangement joins TRBV7-9 to TRBJ2-2; no reliable D call. The CDR3 is 13 residues long. Trimming took 0 bases from V and 7 from J, leaving 6 bases between them. The germline gives CDR1 SEHNR, CDR2 FQNEAQ (reference sequence). The chain's CDR3 is CASSLAGSGELFF. CDR3 sequence (DNA): TGTGCCAGCAGCTTAGCAGGCAGCGGGGAGCTGTTTTTT.

This clonotype was observed at least ten times. The rearrangement uses TRBV5-1 and TRBJ1-6; the D is unclear. The CDR3 spans 14 residues. Trimming pared 0 bases from V and 5 bases from J, leaving 6 bases between. CDR1 and CDR2 (germline): SGHRS, YFSETQ. In DNA, the CDR3 is TGCGCCAGCAGCTTGGACGGTGATAATTCACCCCTCCACTTT. Protein sequence: CASSLDGDNSPLHF. Full variable domain (outside the CDR3, taken from reference TRBV5-1 and TRBJ1-6): KAGVTQTPRYLIKTRGQQVTLSCSPISGHRSVSWYQQTPGQGLQFLFEYFSETQRNKGNFPGRFSGRQFSNSRSEMNVSTLELGDSALYLCASSLDGDNSPLHFGNGTRLTVT.

In this sample, this clonotype turned up many times. The chain recombines TRBV20-1 with TRBJ1-6; 7 nucleotides agree with TRBD1. CDR3 length: 19 residues. After removal of 2 bases from V and 0 bases from J, the junction contained 13 bases not matched to a gene. CDR1 and CDR2 (germline): DFQATT, SNEGSKA (reference sequence). As DNA, the CDR3 is TGCAGTGCTAGACTAACAGGACAGGTGGGGTCCTCCTATAATTCACCCCTCCACTTT. Translation gives CSARLTGQVGSSYNSPLHF.

At least ten counts were recorded for this clonotype. The chain joins TRBV4-1 to TRBJ2-1; D may be TRBD2 (5 bases). The CDR3 extends over 13 amino acids. Between the trimmed V and J ends, which lost 4 bases and 7 bases, there was a span of 11 bases. Germline V gene sequence: CDR1 MGHRA, CDR2 YSYEKL. CDR3 sequence: CASSLRRSNEQFF. In DNA, the CDR3 is TGCGCCAGCAGCCTAAGGAGGAGTAATGAGCAGTTCTTC.

This clonotype came up many times. J is TRBJ1-2 and V is TRBV5-6; 10 bases line up with TRBD1. V trimming: 4 bases; J trimming: 4 bases; junction bases outside the gene matches: 7. The CDR3 is 15 residues long. Germline CDR1 reads SGHDT; CDR2 reads YYEEEE. CDR3 nucleotides: TGTGCCAGCAGCCGCCGGGACAGGGGTGTCTATGGCTACACCTTC. It is translated as CASSRRDRGVYGYTF. Full variable domain (remainder filled in from reference TRBV5-6 and TRBJ1-2): DAGVTQSPTHLIKTRGQQVTLRCSPKSGHDTVSWYQQALGQGPQFIFQYYEEEERQRGNFPDRFSGHQFPNYSSELNVNALLLGDSALYLCASSRRDRGVYGYTFGSGTRLTVV.

This clonotype was found many times. The CDR3 DNA sequence: TGCGCCAGCAGCTTGGGGGGAGCCGAGGAGCAGTTCTTC. The encoded protein is CASSLGGAEEQFF. The chain couples TRBV5-1 to TRBJ2-1; D perhaps matches TRBD2 (5 bases). V gave up 0 bases and J gave up 10 bases, with 11 bases separating them. The CDR3 runs 13 residues. The germline CDR1 and CDR2 sequences are SGHRS and YFSETQ.

This clonotype was found many times. This chain uses TRBV15 with TRBJ2-5; no clear D gene. The ends were cut back, 0 bases at V and 5 bases at J, with 10 bases in the middle. Germline V CDR1 and CDR2: LNHNV, YYDKDF (reference sequence). The CDR3 covers 14 residues. The CDR3 nucleotides read TGTGCCACCAGCAGAGATATTGGGATGGAGACCCAGTACTTC. Residues: CATSRDIGMETQYF. The full variable domain, rest sourced from reference TRBV15 and TRBJ2-5, is DAMVIQNPRYQVTQFGKPVTLSCSQTLNHNVMYWYQQKSSQAPKLLFHYYDKDFNNEADTPDNFQSRRPNTSFCFLDIRSPGLGDTAMYLCATSRDIGMETQYFGPGTRLLVL.

This clonotype was counted at least ten times. The genes are TRBV6-5 and TRBJ1-5, with 10 bases fitting TRBD1. The V gene's germline CDR1 is MNHEY and CDR2 SVGAGI. This CDR3 comprises 15 residues. V dropped 6 bases and J dropped 7; count of bases not matched to a gene: 9. The CDR3 here is CASRPGTGVGQPQHF. The DNA for the CDR3 is TGTGCCAGCAGGCCCGGGACAGGGGTAGGACAGCCCCAGCATTTT.

This clonotype was seen ten or more times. This chain connects TRBV7-2 to TRBJ2-7; 9 nucleotides agree with TRBD1. CDR1 SGHTA and CDR2 FQGNSA come from the germline V gene. This CDR3 is 15 amino acids long. With V trimmed by 1 base and J by 3 bases, 4 bases remained unmatched. CDR3 DNA sequence: TGTGCCAGCAGCTTAGGGGGGACAGGGAACTACGAGCAGTACTTC. Translated, it gives CASSLGGTGNYEQYF.

This clonotype occurred many times. The chain couples TRBV10-2 to TRBJ2-7, with 10 bases lining up with TRBD1. The germline CDR1 and CDR2 sequences are WSHSY and SAAADI. The J segment lost 0 bases and the V segment lost 8 bases, leaving 4 bases of the junction unmatched. The length of the CDR3 is 14 residues. The CDR3: CASRQGAYSYEQYF. DNA of the CDR3: TGCGCCAGCCGACAGGGGGCGTACTCCTACGAGCAGTACTTC.

This clonotype has ten or more counts. V is TRBV20-1 and J is TRBJ2-4, with 7 bases matching TRBD2. Germline assignment: CDR1 DFQATT and CDR2 SNEGSKA (reference sequence). This CDR3 is 16 amino acids long. After removal of 6 bases from V and 3 bases from J, the junction contained 14 bases not matched to a gene. The CDR3 sequence: CSANGGLDRDKNIQYF. The CDR3 DNA follows: TGCAGTGCCAACGGAGGACTAGACCGGGACAAAAACATTCAGTACTTC.

This clonotype was counted at least ten times. The chain links TRBV12-3 or TRBV12-4 to TRBJ2-2; D call uncertain. The CDR3 is 12 residues long. V was trimmed by 3 bases and J by 6 bases, leaving 5 bases between them. CDR3 bases: TGTGCCAGCAGTTTCCAAGCCGGGGAGCTGTTTTTT. It translates to CASSFQAGELFF.